The rows below give T cell receptor beta chains drawn from one sample of a study of cytomegalovirus exposure and HLA in healthy donors. Method: immunoSEQ multiplex PCR; TCRdb's copy keeps in-frame clones and lacks some. The table records more than 60,000 clones, approximately 79% of them present only once. The sequenced sample was PBMCs. The origin of the receptors is a woman aged 25 to 39 in good health and CMV-seronegative. CDR3s include the opening cysteine and the closing phenylalanine or tryptophan. D genes are given only for firm matches. Size is stated for part of the rows, as once, few or many counts, or as a class when the clone is expanded.

>TRBV7-2|.|TRBJ1-4|TRBD1
TGTGCCAGCAGCTGGACAGGGGGGGGTGAAAAACTGTTTTTT
CASSWTGGGEKLFF
>TRBV4-3|.|TRBJ1-1|.
TGCGCCAGCAGCCAAGGCCGTGTGGGGCTGAACACTGAAGCTTTCTTT
CASSQGRVGLNTEAFF
>TRBV4-2|few|TRBJ2-2|TRBD2
TGTGCCAGCAGCCGGTCGGCCACTGCGGGGGTAAACACCGGGGAGCTGTTTTTT
CASSRSATAGVNTGELFF
>TRBV2|.|TRBJ2-3|TRBD2
TGTGCCAGCAGGGAGCGGGGGGGCCTCTCAGATACGCAGTATTTT
CASRERGGLSDTQYF
>TRBV7-7|.|TRBJ2-5|TRBD2
TGTGCTAGCAGCTTAGGTACTAGCGGGAGGGCTCTGGAGACCCAGTACTTC
CASSLGTSGRALETQYF
>TRBV18|.|TRBJ1-3|.
TGTGCCAGCTCACCAGGACAGTTCGGAAACACCATATATTTT
CASSPGQFGNTIYF
>TRBV15|.|TRBJ2-1|.
TGTGCCACCAGCAGATCGTCCGGGATTAACAATGAGCAGTTCTTC
CATSRSSGINNEQFF
>TRBV4-3|few|TRBJ2-6|TRBD2
TGCGCCAGCAGCCAAGATCGGGGAGGGTATAGCTCTGGGGCCAACGTCCTGACTTTC
CASSQDRGGYSSGANVLTF
>TRBV19|.|TRBJ1-2|TRBD1
TGTGCCAGTAGTATAGGACGACAGGGTGATGGCTACACCTTC
CASSIGRQGDGYTF
>TRBV11-2|few|TRBJ2-1|.
TGTGCCAGCAGCTTAGGGCGGACTGCCTACAATGAGCAGTTCTTC
CASSLGRTAYNEQFF
>TRBV11-2|.|TRBJ2-1|.
TGTGCCAGCAGCCCGCTTTGGGCCCCCAATGAGCAGTTCTTC
CASSPLWAPNEQFF
>TRBV19|once|TRBJ2-3|.
TGTGCCAGTAGTATAGTAGAGTTCACAGATACGCAGTATTTT
CASSIVEFTDTQYF
>TRBV4-3|.|TRBJ2-3|.
TGCGCCAGCAGCCGCAACTTAAAAGATACGCAGTATTTT
CASSRNLKDTQYF
>TRBV6-5|.|TRBJ1-5|TRBD1
TGTGCCAGCAGTTCATCAGGGGGCGTCAATCAGCCCCAGCATTTT
CASSSSGGVNQPQHF
>TRBV25-1|.|TRBJ2-7|.
TGTGCCAGCACTGACAGGGAGGCGGACGAGCAGTACTTC
CASTDREADEQYF
>TRBV7-9|.|TRBJ1-2|.
TGTGCCAGCAGCGAAGGGGGAGCATGGCCCGGCTATGGCTACACCTTC
CASSEGGAWPGYGYTF
>TRBV14|.|TRBJ1-1|.
TGTGCCAGCAGCCAAGATCTTCGCACTGAAGCTTTCTTT
CASSQDLRTEAFF
>TRBV5-4|.|TRBJ1-1|.
TGTGCCAGCAGCTTGGTAGGACCTGACAGTGAAGCTTTCTTT
CASSLVGPDSEAFF